This T cell receptor (beta chain) was sequenced for a study of blood T cell repertoires in COVID-19. Study-wide background: Both acute and convalescent COVID-19 samples were obtained from the United States, Italy and Spain. From T cells, B-cell-depleted T cells, or PBMCs came the material, which was cDNA or gDNA.

This clone was detected only once. Germline CDR1 is MNHEY and CDR2 is SVGAGI. Trimming took off 1 base at V and 0 bases at J, with 10 bases between the two ends. This CDR3 is built from 15 residues. Authors' processing steps: Amplifying reference gene primers gave estimates of nucleated cell counts. The repertoire was sequenced with immunoSEQ multiplex PCR; TCRdb's copy has only in-frame clones and lacks some. Clonal size and the V and J genes are those of that table, whereas D and trimming came from the DNA. The table lists more than 200,000 clones, over 75% of them singletons, with around 0.67% in the top ten.

Source material: peripheral blood. The receptor's source is a human donor in a cohort sampled during active COVID-19. This chain connects TRBV6-5 to TRBJ2-7; the D gene is possibly TRBD1 (5 bases). CDR3 nucleotides: TGTGCCAGCAGTTACTATCCAGACAGCTCCTACGAGCAGTACTTC. It translates to CASSYYPDSSYEQYF.